The sequence of this TCR beta chain was determined in a study of CD8+ T cells in alopecia areata (dated by TCRdb to the late 2010s). Regarding the research as a whole: The treated patients took part in an open-label pilot trial in which moderate-to-severe alopecia areata was treated with oral tofacitinib at 5 to 10 mg twice daily. Tofacitinib was given for 6 to 18 months, followed by 6 months of follow-up off drug to assess delayed response and recurrence. Disease severity in treated patients was measured with the SALT score, which quantifies the percentage of affected scalp surface area. The study used high-throughput TCRbeta sequencing to examine T cell clonal expansion in alopecia areata, in both the C3H/HeJ mouse model and human patients. Scalp tissue and sorted CD4+ and CD8+ peripheral blood T cells from patchy and totalis/universalis alopecia areata patients and from healthy controls were covered by human TCRbeta sequencing. Tofacitinib-treated patients had biopsies at baseline and at 4 and 24 weeks of treatment, with a later scalp biopsy in several patients. Scalp clonality was compared among normal scalp (n=4), patchy alopecia areata scalp (n=8), and alopecia totalis/universalis scalp (n=8). RNA was extracted with the PAXgene miRNA kit for fixed scalp, the miRNeasy kit for PBMCs, and the RNeasy kit for mouse skin. TCRbeta CDR3 regions were amplified by immunoSEQ multiplex PCR with 35 Vbeta forward and 13 Jbeta reverse primers. Here is what the overall study found, with its caveats: Lesional scalp, especially in alopecia totalis/universalis, showed higher clonality and more expanded CD8+ clones than normal scalp, suggesting antigenic drive. Tofacitinib significantly lowered scalp clonality and the number of expanded CD8+ clones among the top 100 scalp clones. Unlike mouse skin, where gammadelta T cells dominate, normal human skin contains resident alphabeta T cells that get sequenced too, which complicates analysis of the scalp TCR repertoire. Shared TCR sequences between patients were less evident than in mice, which may be partly attributable to HLA diversity in the patient population. Because the treated cohort was small and included a single nonresponder, larger studies are needed to assess links between baseline CD8+ expansion and response. Many expanded lesional clones were found to persist in scalp and blood during tofacitinib treatment, and relapse after treatment cessation may be partly explained by this persistence.

This clone was picked up a small number of times. The clone's antigen remains unknown. No base quality values were provided; no much bigger clone lies one nucleotide off. The sample's time point label, decoded: about 4 weeks on oral tofacitinib. Per the publication, the treatment or condition label means: oral pan-JAK inhibitor, 5-10 mg twice daily. Peripheral blood and lesional scalp punch biopsies were obtained from patients with alopecia areata. After PBMCs were isolated by density centrifugation and stained for CD3, CD4 and CD8, a FACSAria was used to sort CD4+ and CD8+ T cells. Library construction relied on the immunoSEQ multiplex PCR assay. RNA was extracted from all samples and reverse transcribed into cDNA, which served as template for TCR sequencing. First-strand cDNA was synthesized with SuperScript III using a 2:1 mix of oligo-dT and random hexamers. A synthetic immune receptor repertoire was used to assess amplification bias, and residual bias was removed computationally. Processing in the source paper ran as follows. Raw reads were preprocessed for error removal, and CDR3 was defined according to IMGT conventions as running from the conserved cysteine to phenylalanine. To get clonality, Shannon entropy was normalized by log2 of the number of productive unique TCRs and the result was subtracted from 1. Scalp TCRbeta sequences were cross-referenced with sorted blood CD4 and CD8 repertoires so that the CD4 or CD8 identity of scalp clones could be inferred. Entries here come from immuneACCESS through TCRdb and include only in-frame sequences with V and J called. Some clones fail to appear in such tables; in the studies checked, an unresolved V gene covers under half of the shortfall, and the cause of the remainder is unknown. V and J calls and clone size are those listed in that table; D and trimming were worked out from the DNA. The sample profile shows about 210,000 clones; about 64% of them were found once. The ten biggest clones cover about 4.2% of the sample.

The CDR3 holds 14 amino acids from the cysteine to the phenylalanine. Just the 42-base CDR3 DNA is kept, in frame starting at base 1. For this chain, trimming is 7 bases at the V end and 7 bases at the J end, and the number of junction bases without a gene match is 13. The germline V gene encodes CDR1 SQVTM and CDR2 ANQGSEA. The V and J genes are TRBV29-1 and TRBJ1-2, with TRBD1 matching 9 junction bases. The clonotype was recovered from a human donor with alopecia areata. Sequencing used CD4+ T cells sorted from blood, obtained at week 4, from a patient treated with tofacitinib. The CDR3 region has the sequence CSGTPATGGSGYTF. Here is the DNA: TGCAGCGGAACCCCCGCGACAGGGGGTAGTGGCTACACCTTC.